The 29 T cell receptor beta chains below all came from one sample that was sequenced in a study of T cell repertoires in cytomegalovirus infection. TCRdb called the reads again in MiXCR, with one record for every CDR3 protein. The sample consists of roughly 340,000 distinct CDR3 sequences, about 27% of them appearing once. Their antigens remain unidentified. Sequenced material: cultured PBMCs, taken from culture after CMV antigen stimulation. These receptors all stem from a human donor in good health (CMV status not recorded). Some clones in this sample may be carry-over from other donors' samples.

The table lists this clonotype with a few counts. The chain combines TRBV3-1 with TRBJ2-7, with 7 positions matching TRBD2. This CDR3 contains 15 residues. The ends lost 4 bases at V and 1 base at J; junction bases unmatched: 7. Germline V gives CDR1 LGHDT, CDR2 YNNKEL (reference sequence). The CDR3 DNA reads TGTGCCAGCAGCCCCTCGGCTAGCGGTTCCTACGAGCAGTACTTC. This translates into CASSPSASGSYEQYF.

This clonotype was observed a few times. V usage is TRBV24-1 and J usage is TRBJ1-5, with a possible D match to TRBD1 (5 bases). This CDR3 region has 14 residues. Looked up from germline, CDR1 is KGHDR and CDR2 is SFDVKD. Trimming removed 11 bases at V and 1 base at J, with 14 bases between. CDR3 sequence (DNA): TGTGCCATTGGGGAGAGGGGAAGCAATCAGCCCCAGCATTTT. Amino acid sequence: CAIGERGSNQPQHF.

This clonotype was picked up many times. The chain links TRBV7-2 to TRBJ2-3; D remains unclear. The CDR3 spans 15 residues. V shed 3 bases and J shed 2 bases, with 12 bases lying between them. Germline V gene data show CDR1 as SGHTA and CDR2 as FQGNSA. For the CDR3, the DNA is TGTGCCAGCAGCTTTAGGAGTGGGGTCACAGATACGCAGTATTTT. This translates into CASSFRSGVTDTQYF.

This clonotype was seen a handful of times. The chain links TRBV19 to TRBJ2-7; D possibly corresponds to TRBD1 (6 bases). This CDR3 contains 14 residues. CDR1 is LNHDA, CDR2 SQIVND, per germline (reference sequence). V lost 9 bases and J 2 bases, leaving 17 bases between the germline ends. CDR3 nucleotides: TGTGCCAGCGGCAATCCGGGACACCCCTACGAGCAGTACTTC. This sequence encodes CASGNPGHPYEQYF.

The table lists this clonotype with a few counts. The V and J genes are TRBV7-2 and TRBJ2-5, with no clear D. V was shortened by 1 base and J by 8 bases, with 8 bases between the two germline ends. The CDR3 length is 12 residues. The V gene's germline CDR1 is SGHTA and CDR2 FQGNSA. CDR3 in DNA: TGTGCCAGCAGCTTAGACCTTGGTACCCAGTACTTC. Translating gives CASSLDLGTQYF. Drawing the rest from reference TRBV7-2 and TRBJ2-5, the complete variable domain is GAGVSQSPSNKVTEKGKDVELRCDPISGHTALYWYRQSLGQGLEFLIYFQGNSAPDKSGLPSDRFSAERTGGSVSTLTIQRTQQEDSAVYLCASSLDLGTQYFGPGTRLLVL.

This chain joins TRBV5-1 and TRBJ1-1; D is unclear. The CDR3 sequence is 14 residues long. CDR1 and CDR2 (germline): SGHRS, YFSETQ. The V gene lost 5 bases and the J gene lost 2 bases, with 13 bases spanning the gap. CDR3 in amino acids: CASRYRTGNTEAFF. DNA for the CDR3: TGCGCCAGCAGATATAGGACGGGAAACACTGAAGCTTTCTTT. The complete variable domain, with remaining parts taken from reference TRBV5-1 and TRBJ1-1, reads KAGVTQTPRYLIKTRGQQVTLSCSPISGHRSVSWYQQTPGQGLQFLFEYFSETQRNKGNFPGRFSGRQFSNSRSEMNVSTLELGDSALYLCASRYRTGNTEAFFGQGTRLTVV.

As for this clonotype: This clone may be a read error of a much larger clone one base away. This chain uses TRBV9 with TRBJ1-1, with unresolved D. The CDR3 extends over 14 amino acids. Germline assignment: CDR1 SGDLS and CDR2 YYNGEE. The CDR3 loop is CASSVDSMNTEASF. CDR3 nucleotide sequence: TGTGCCAGCAGCGTAGATTCTATGAACACTGAAGCTTCCTTT.

The chain has TRBV20-1 and TRBJ2-7; 8 nucleotides match TRBD2. This CDR3 is built from 15 residues. V was pared by 3 bases and J by 0 bases, with 7 bases of the junction left unmatched. CDR1 and CDR2 from the germline V gene are DFQATT and SNEGSKA (reference sequence). CDR3 DNA: TGCAGTGCTAGGGTTGCGGGAGGTGTCTCCTACGAGCAGTACTTC. This encodes CSARVAGGVSYEQYF.

There are a few counts of this clonotype. The V and J genes are TRBV7-9 and TRBJ1-4; D remains unclear. This CDR3 has 11 amino acids. Germline V gene lookup returns CDR1 SEHNR and CDR2 FQNEAQ (reference sequence). The V gene lost 8 bases and the J gene lost 12 bases, with 13 bases spanning the gap. Here the CDR3 DNA reads TGTGCCAGCGCCATCCGGAGAGAACTGTTTTTT. Its protein product is CASAIRRELFF. The whole variable domain, filled in from reference TRBV7-9 and TRBJ1-4, reads DTGVSQNPRHKITKRGQNVTFRCDPISEHNRLYWYRQTLGQGPEFLTYFQNEAQLEKSRLLSDRFSAERPKGSFSTLEIQRTEQGDSAMYLCASAIRRELFFGSGTQLSVL.

The chain uses TRBV11-2 and TRBJ2-2; no definite D call. The CDR3 has 17 residues. From germline, CDR1 is SGHAT and CDR2 FQNNGV. V lost 1 base, J lost 0 bases, and 12 bases lay in between. CDR3 in DNA: TGTGCCAGCAGCTTAGTCGGCCGGGCAGCGAACACCGGGGAGCTGTTTTTT. Protein: CASSLVGRAANTGELFF.

The V call is TRBV10-3, the J call TRBJ1-1; D not certain. This CDR3 contains 14 residues. V was cut by 2 bases and J by 1 base, with 8 bases left in between. CDR1 ENHRY and CDR2 SYGVKD come from the germline V gene. The CDR3 nucleotides read TGTGCCATCAGTGAGCTGGCAGAGAACACTGAAGCTTTCTTT. Translation: CAISELAENTEAFF.

The chain recombines TRBV12-3 or TRBV12-4 with TRBJ1-2; D is ambiguous. CDR3 length equals 12 residues. Deletions cut 0 bases from V and 3 bases from J, with 2 bases between. The chain's CDR3 is CASSLAYYGYTF. The DNA of the CDR3 is TGTGCCAGCAGTTTAGCCTACTATGGCTACACCTTC.

The chain combines TRBV7-6 with TRBJ2-6; 8 nucleotides line up with TRBD2. The CDR3 is made up of 19 amino acids. After removal of 1 base from V and 3 bases from J, the junction contained 11 bases not matched to a gene. CDR1 SGHVS and CDR2 FNYEAQ come from the germline V gene. The CDR3 coding sequence is TGTGCCAGCAGCTTAGAGGCGTCAGGCGGGAGGTATGGGGCCAACGTCCTGACTTTC. Its translation is CASSLEASGGRYGANVLTF.

The V and J genes are TRBV27 and TRBJ1-2; 7 bases are shared with TRBD1. Germline lookup yields CDR1 MNHEY and CDR2 SMNVEV (reference sequence). The CDR3 is 16 amino acids. Germline trimming cut 5 bases from V and 1 base from J; bases unmatched to any gene: 10. This CDR3 is CASSLRTGPYNYGYTF. In nucleotides, the CDR3 is TGTGCCAGCAGTCTAAGGACAGGACCTTATAACTATGGCTACACCTTC.

The chain recombines TRBV12-3 or TRBV12-4 with TRBJ1-2; D is uncertain. Deletions cut 6 bases from V and 4 bases from J, with 12 bases between. The length of the CDR3 is 13 residues. The CDR3 nucleotides are TGTGCCAGCAGCTCCCGGGAGATCTATGGCTACACCTTC. Translation gives CASSSREIYGYTF.

This clonotype was observed a few times. This chain connects TRBV11-2 to TRBJ1-2; 7 bases match TRBD1. The trim removed 2 bases at V and 3 bases at J, leaving 6 bases unmatched. Looked up from germline, CDR1 is SGHAT and CDR2 is FQNNGV. This CDR3 is 15 amino acids long. CDR3 amino acids: CASSLIQGDHYGYTF. CDR3 sequence (DNA): TGTGCCAGCAGCTTAATCCAGGGGGATCACTATGGCTACACCTTC.

This clonotype was seen a handful of times. The rearrangement uses TRBV7-9 and TRBJ2-1; D call uncertain. V was shortened by 5 bases and J by 8 bases, with 19 bases between the two germline ends. The CDR3 has 15 amino acids. Germline V gene sequence: CDR1 SEHNR, CDR2 FQNEAQ (reference sequence). The CDR3: CASSRVSWRGDEQFF. The DNA for the CDR3 is TGTGCCAGCAGCCGGGTTAGCTGGAGAGGCGATGAGCAGTTCTTC.

The J gene is TRBJ1-1, the V gene TRBV19; D unresolved. The CDR3 loop spans 19 amino acids. The germline V gene encodes CDR1 LNHDA and CDR2 SQIVND (reference sequence). Deletions cut 3 bases from V and 1 base from J, with 24 bases between. The CDR3 DNA sequence: TGTGCCAGTAGTATGGCCTCGTCAGGACTTAATGGTTGGAACACTGAAGCTTTCTTT. This gives the protein CASSMASSGLNGWNTEAFF.

The chain joins TRBV19 to TRBJ1-1; 8 positions match TRBD1. The V and J ends lost 1 base and 6 bases, in that order; junction bases with no gene match: 7. CDR1 and CDR2 (germline): LNHDA, SQIVND (reference sequence). The CDR3 has 15 amino acids. The CDR3 loop reads CASSIGWTGPSEAFF. The CDR3 region has the DNA TGTGCCAGTAGTATAGGGTGGACAGGGCCTTCTGAAGCTTTCTTT. Drawing the rest from reference TRBV19 and TRBJ1-1, the complete variable domain is DGGITQSPKYLFRKEGQNVTLSCEQNLNHDAMYWYRQDPGQGLRLIYYSQIVNDFQKGDIAEGYSVSREKKESFPLTVTSAQKNPTAFYLCASSIGWTGPSEAFFGQGTRLTVV.

The rearrangement links TRBV7-2 to TRBJ2-1; TRBD2 agrees at 11 bases. Germline CDR1 reads SGHTA; CDR2 reads FQGNSA. The CDR3 loop spans 15 amino acids. Trimming at V came to 7 bases and at J to 5 bases, leaving 7 bases not matched to a gene. The CDR3 nucleotides read TGTGCCAGCAAGTTCCCGGGACTAGCGGACAATGAGCAGTTCTTC. Residues: CASKFPGLADNEQFF.

This clonotype came up a few times. The V call is TRBV7-9, the J call TRBJ1-2; D call uncertain. From germline, CDR1 is SEHNR and CDR2 FQNEAQ (reference sequence). Trimming left V 1 base short and J 4 bases short, with 13 bases between. The CDR3 is made up of 15 amino acids. The CDR3 DNA reads as TGTGCCAGCAGCTTAGGGTCGGGCAGTGGCTATGGCTACACCTTC. Translating gives CASSLGSGSGYGYTF.

The rearrangement joins TRBV29-1 to TRBJ2-5; 8 nucleotides agree with TRBD1. After removal of 7 bases from V and 5 bases from J, the junction contained 3 bases not matched to a gene. This CDR3 spans 11 amino acids. CDR1 SQVTM and CDR2 ANQGSEA come from the germline V gene. The DNA for the CDR3 is TGCAGCGACCGACAGGGGGAGACCCAGTACTTC. This gives the protein CSDRQGETQYF. Filled out from reference TRBV29-1 and TRBJ2-5, the complete variable domain reads SAVISQKPSRDICQRGTSLTIQCQVDSQVTMMFWYRQQPGQSLTLIATANQGSEATYESGFVIDKFPISRPNLTFSTLTVSNMSPEDSSIYLCSDRQGETQYFGPGTRLLVL.

The J gene is TRBJ1-1, the V gene TRBV29-1, with D perhaps TRBD1 (5 bases). Germline V lookup: CDR1 SQVTM, CDR2 ANQGSEA. Trimming took off 7 bases at V and 7 bases at J, with 13 bases between the two ends. This CDR3 region has 11 residues. CDR3 in DNA: TGCAGCGCTACTGGGACGGTTGAAGCTTTCTTT. Its translation: CSATGTVEAFF. Full variable domain (outside the CDR3, taken from reference TRBV29-1 and TRBJ1-1): SAVISQKPSRDICQRGTSLTIQCQVDSQVTMMFWYRQQPGQSLTLIATANQGSEATYESGFVIDKFPISRPNLTFSTLTVSNMSPEDSSIYLCSATGTVEAFFGQGTRLTVV.

CDR3 nucleotides: TGTGCCAGCAGTCCGCTAACCCTCCCCGGGACAGTTATCGATGAGCAGTTCTTC. It yields the protein CASSPLTLPGTVIDEQFF. The chain carries TRBV28 and TRBJ2-1; 7 bases fit TRBD1. With 5 bases clipped from V and 8 bases from J, the junction kept 21 bases outside the gene matches. Germline V CDR1 and CDR2: MDHEN, SYDVKM. The CDR3 runs to 18 residues.

This sequence joins TRBV11-1 and TRBJ2-7, with D possibly matching TRBD2 (5 bases). The V and J ends lost 4 bases and 4 bases respectively, with 14 bases between them. This CDR3 contains 14 residues. CDR1 is SGHAT, CDR2 FQDESV, per germline (reference sequence). The CDR3 nucleotides read TGTGCCAGCAGCTCGATAGCGACCTCATACGAGCAGTACTTC. It specifies CASSSIATSYEQYF.

This clonotype came up many times. V and J are TRBV7-6 and TRBJ1-6; D ambiguous. The length of the CDR3 is 17 residues. V gave up 6 bases and J gave up 0 bases, with 15 bases separating them. Germline V CDR1 and CDR2: SGHVS, FNYEAQ. The CDR3 region is CASSPQAISSYNSPLHF. In nucleotides, the CDR3 is TGTGCCAGCAGTCCTCAGGCGATCAGCTCCTATAATTCACCCCTCCACTTT.

This clonotype has just a few counts. The CDR3 region has the DNA TGTGCCAGCAGTTTAGATGGGTTTATCGGGACTGAAGCTTTCTTT. Its protein is CASSLDGFIGTEAFF. The chain joins TRBV27 to TRBJ1-1; D gene ambiguous. The V end was cut by 2 bases, the J end by 5 bases, with 15 bases between. CDR1 MNHEY and CDR2 SMNVEV come from the germline V gene (reference sequence). The CDR3 runs to 15 residues.

Ten or more counts support this clonotype. The CDR3 region is CASSRIFPGLAGVMGETQYF. The CDR3 coding sequence is TGTGCCAGCAGCCGGATCTTCCCGGGACTAGCGGGAGTAATGGGTGAGACCCAGTACTTC. The chain combines TRBV7-2 with TRBJ2-5; TRBD2 aligns across 14 bases. The CDR3 is made up of 20 amino acids. From germline, CDR1 is SGHTA and CDR2 FQGNSA. V lost 5 bases to trimming and J lost 5 bases; unmatched junction nucleotides: 19.

V and J are TRBV6-8 and TRBJ1-1; the D is unclear. Trimming shortened V by 6 bases and J by 6 bases, and 17 bases separated the two germline ends. The germline V gene has CDR1 MNHGY and CDR2 SAAAGT. The CDR3 consists of 14 residues. CDR3 protein: CASSTSMGYAEAFF. DNA for the CDR3: TGTGCCAGCAGCACCTCCATGGGATACGCTGAAGCTTTCTTT.